The 18 T cell receptor beta chains in this list originate from one sample, sequenced in a study of T cells after posttransplantation cyclophosphamide. The method was immunoSEQ multiplex PCR; TCRdb's version includes in-frame clones alone and lacks a portion of them. This sample comprises tens of thousands of clones, none seen once only. Sequences were obtained from PBMCs. Receptors were obtained from a woman aged 60-75 years in good health, CMV-negative, and a related stem cell transplant donor.

In this sample, this clone turned up many times. CDR3 protein: CASSLGGGASYNEQFF. CDR3 bases: TGTGCCAGCAGCTTAGGCGGGGGGGCCTCCTACAATGAGCAGTTCTTC. The V gene is TRBV11-2, the J gene TRBJ2-1; 9 nucleotides line up with TRBD2. The trim removed 1 base at V and 0 bases at J, leaving 1 base unmatched. This CDR3 is 16 amino acids long. Germline V lookup: CDR1 SGHAT, CDR2 FQNNGV.

This clone was observed at least ten times. The rearrangement uses TRBV29-1 and TRBJ2-7; no reliable D call. This CDR3 contains 11 residues. The germline CDR1 and CDR2 sequences are SQVTM and ANQGSEA. Trimming took off 3 bases at V and 6 bases at J, with 9 bases between the two ends. The CDR3 nucleotides are TGCAGCGTTGATTCGGGTTCCGAGCAGTACTTC. Translating gives CSVDSGSEQYF.

This clone showed up many times. V is TRBV10-1 and J is TRBJ1-2; 11 bases match TRBD1. Germline V gene lookup returns CDR1 WNHNN and CDR2 SYGVQD (reference sequence). J lost 4 bases, V lost 2 bases, and 6 bases had no gene match. The CDR3 consists of 16 residues. DNA of the CDR3: TGCGCCAGCAGTGAGGGACAGGGGGCGCATCGCTATGGCTACACCTTC. Its translation: CASSEGQGAHRYGYTF.

This clone showed up many times. This chain uses TRBV5-1 with TRBJ1-1, with D possibly being TRBD1 (6 bases). The CDR3 contains 15 residues. Germline V CDR1 and CDR2: SGHRS, YFSETQ. The V and J ends lost 2 bases and 1 base respectively, with 12 bases between them. CDR3 loop: CASSFSGTPNTEAFF. CDR3 bases: TGCGCCAGCAGCTTCTCCGGGACACCGAACACTGAAGCTTTCTTT. Combining the CDR3 with reference TRBV5-1 and TRBJ1-1 gives the whole variable domain KAGVTQTPRYLIKTRGQQVTLSCSPISGHRSVSWYQQTPGQGLQFLFEYFSETQRNKGNFPGRFSGRQFSNSRSEMNVSTLELGDSALYLCASSFSGTPNTEAFFGQGTRLTVV.

This clone was detected a few times. This chain connects TRBV29-1 to TRBJ2-3; 10 nucleotides agree with TRBD2. Losses at the gene ends were 6 bases for V and 4 bases for J; bases not matched to a gene: 7. This CDR3 spans 14 amino acids. Germline CDR1 and CDR2: SQVTM and ANQGSEA. CDR3 nucleotides: TGCAGCGTCTCCGAAGCGGGGGGGGCAGATACGCAGTATTTT. The encoded protein is CSVSEAGGADTQYF.

This clone has a count of ten or more. The V and J genes are TRBV6-6 and TRBJ1-1; the match to TRBD1 covers 7 bases. The germline CDR1 and CDR2 sequences are MNHNY and SVGAGI (reference sequence). V lost 6 bases and J lost 3; bases outside the gene matches: 10. This CDR3 is built from 15 residues. The CDR3 DNA sequence: TGTGCCAGCAGCCGTGGAGGGGGCACGGACACTGAAGCTTTCTTT. This translates into CASSRGGGTDTEAFF.

The table lists this clone with many counts. In DNA, the CDR3 is TGTGCCATCAGTGAGTCCCATGTTGCTGGAAACACCATATATTTT. It encodes CAISESHVAGNTIYF. The chain has TRBV10-3 and TRBJ1-3; D is undetermined. The germline V gene has CDR1 ENHRY and CDR2 SYGVKD. CDR3 length equals 15 residues. Trimming shortened V by 0 bases and J by 2 bases, and 8 bases separated the two germline ends.

This clone is medium-sized. Here the CDR3 reads CASRITGGAGPLHF. CDR3 nucleotide sequence: TGTGCCAGCAGGATAACAGGGGGCGCGGGGCCCCTCCACTTT. The chain uses TRBV7-2 and TRBJ1-6; TRBD1 aligns across 9 bases. Germline CDR1 is SGHTA and CDR2 is FQGNSA. The CDR3 length is 14 residues. V shed 6 bases, J shed 13 bases, and the junction held 10 bases outside the gene matches. The variable domain in full, with the rest retrieved from reference TRBV7-2 and TRBJ1-6, is GAGVSQSPSNKVTEKGKDVELRCDPISGHTALYWYRQSLGQGLEFLIYFQGNSAPDKSGLPSDRFSAERTGGSVSTLTIQRTQQEDSAVYLCASRITGGAGPLHFGNGTRLTVT.

The chain is built from TRBV9 and TRBJ2-1, with D possibly matching TRBD2 (7 bases). The CDR3 is made up of 16 amino acids. CDR1 and CDR2 (germline): SGDLS, YYNGEE. V lost 4 bases and J 4 bases, leaving 18 bases between the germline ends. The CDR3 region is CASSLRGAGLYNEQFF. The DNA for the CDR3 is TGTGCCAGCAGCTTACGGGGGGCAGGGTTATACAATGAGCAGTTCTTC. Filled out from reference TRBV9 and TRBJ2-1, the complete variable domain reads DSGVTQTPKHLITATGQRVTLRCSPRSGDLSVYWYQQSLDQGLQFLIQYYNGEERAKGNILERFSAQQFPDLHSELNLSSLELGDSALYFCASSLRGAGLYNEQFFGPGTRLTVL.

This clone appeared many times. The genes are TRBV27 and TRBJ2-2; D perhaps matches TRBD1 (5 bases). Trimming took 2 bases from V and 1 from J, leaving 11 bases between them. Germline-derived CDR1 and CDR2 are MNHEY and SMNVEV (reference sequence). The CDR3 extends over 16 amino acids. Here the CDR3 reads CASSLGVRVNTGELFF. In DNA form, the CDR3 reads TGTGCCAGCAGTTTAGGTGTCAGGGTGAACACCGGGGAGCTGTTTTTT.

This clone was recorded many times. The chain combines TRBV7-6 with TRBJ1-5; D is ambiguous. CDR3 size: 15 residues. Trimming removed 0 bases at V and 4 bases at J, with 10 bases between. Germline CDR1 and CDR2: SGHVS and FNYEAQ. The CDR3 loop is CASSLARGFNQPQHF. The CDR3 DNA reads TGTGCCAGCAGCTTAGCGCGAGGTTTTAATCAGCCCCAGCATTTT.

At least ten counts were recorded for this clone. The CDR3 DNA is TGTGCCTGGACTTCGGGTCCTAGGGAGGGCTCCTACGAGCAGTACGTC. As protein: CAWTSGPREGSYEQYV. The chain is built from TRBV30 and TRBJ2-7; 7 nucleotides match TRBD2. Germline trimming cut 4 bases from V and 0 bases from J; bases unmatched to any gene: 12. Germline lookup yields CDR1 GTSNPN and CDR2 SVGIG (reference sequence). CDR3 length: 16 residues.

Ten or more counts support this clone. This chain links TRBV27 with TRBJ2-7, with TRBD2 matching over 10 bases. The germline CDR1 and CDR2 sequences are MNHEY and SMNVEV (reference sequence). Trimming took 2 bases from V and 6 from J; bases not matched to a gene: 16. The CDR3 runs to 18 residues. CDR3 in amino acids: CASSLLSSGRSRIFEQYF. CDR3 bases: TGTGCCAGCAGTTTACTGTCTAGCGGGAGATCCCGCATATTCGAGCAGTACTTC.

This clone appeared many times. At one end the junction does not follow the germline gene, possibly because of a read error. The genes are TRBV19 and TRBJ2-1; the match to TRBD2 covers 10 bases. Germline-derived CDR1 and CDR2 are LNHDA and SQIVND (reference sequence). The CDR3 length is 15 residues. CDR3 protein: CASSITSGEYSEQFF. CDR3 DNA sequence: TGTGCCAGTAGTATCACTAGCGGGGAGTACAGTGAGCAGTTCTTC.

This clone was seen more than once but under ten times. This sequence joins TRBV29-1 and TRBJ1-3; D is ambiguous. CDR1 is SQVTM, CDR2 ANQGSEA, per germline. Trimming removed 4 bases at V and 3 bases at J, with 4 bases between. CDR3 length: 11 amino acids. The CDR3 coding sequence is TGCAGCGTTGGGAGTGGAAACACCATATATTTT. Amino acid sequence: CSVGSGNTIYF.

This clone has at least ten counts. The chain has TRBV7-6 and TRBJ2-1; D is possibly TRBD1 (6 bases). Germline CDR1 reads SGHVS; CDR2 reads FNYEAQ. The CDR3 length is 13 residues. Trimming cost V 5 bases and J 9 bases, with 14 bases left between them. The CDR3 loop reads CASSPPGVVEQFF. Written as DNA, the CDR3 is TGTGCCAGCAGCCCACCAGGGGTCGTTGAGCAGTTCTTC.

This clone was recorded at least ten times. The rearrangement joins TRBV2 to TRBJ2-1, with D possibly TRBD2 on 5 matching bases. V was clipped by 8 bases and J by 12 bases, with 14 bases between them. The CDR3 contains 11 residues. The germline CDR1 and CDR2 sequences are SNHLY and FYNNEI. The DNA of the CDR3 is TGTGCCAGCCTTTTCTCCGGGGTGCAGTTCTTC. Translating gives CASLFSGVQFF.

This clone was observed many times. J is TRBJ1-5 and V is TRBV19; 8 bases match TRBD1. Per germline, CDR1 LNHDA and CDR2 SQIVND (reference sequence). This CDR3 has 15 amino acids. The V and J ends lost 7 bases and 5 bases, in that order; junction bases with no gene match: 10. CDR3 nucleotides: TGTGCCAGTACCATGGGCAGGGGGCGCGATCAGCCCCAGCATTTT. It yields the protein CASTMGRGRDQPQHF.